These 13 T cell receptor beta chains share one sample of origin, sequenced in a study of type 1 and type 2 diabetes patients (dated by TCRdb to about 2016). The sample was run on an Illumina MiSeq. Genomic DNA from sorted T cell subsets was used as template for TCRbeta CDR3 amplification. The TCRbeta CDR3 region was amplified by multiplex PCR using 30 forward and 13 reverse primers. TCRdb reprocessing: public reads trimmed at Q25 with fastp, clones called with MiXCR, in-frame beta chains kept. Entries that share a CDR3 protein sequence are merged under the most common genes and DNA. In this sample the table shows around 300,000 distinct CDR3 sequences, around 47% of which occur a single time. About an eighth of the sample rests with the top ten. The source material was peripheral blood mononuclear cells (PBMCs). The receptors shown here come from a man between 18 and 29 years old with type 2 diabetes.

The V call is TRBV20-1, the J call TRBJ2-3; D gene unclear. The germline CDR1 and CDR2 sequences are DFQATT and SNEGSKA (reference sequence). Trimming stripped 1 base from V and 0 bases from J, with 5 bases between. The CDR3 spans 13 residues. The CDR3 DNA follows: TGCAGTGCTAGAGGAGGCAGCACAGATACGCAGTATTTT. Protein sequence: CSARGGSTDTQYF.

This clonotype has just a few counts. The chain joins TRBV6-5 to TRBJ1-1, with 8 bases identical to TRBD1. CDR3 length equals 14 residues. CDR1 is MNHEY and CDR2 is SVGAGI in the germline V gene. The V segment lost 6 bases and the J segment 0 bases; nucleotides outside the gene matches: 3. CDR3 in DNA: TGTGCCAGCAGAAAGACAGGGGTGAACACTGAAGCTTTCTTT. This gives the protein CASRKTGVNTEAFF.

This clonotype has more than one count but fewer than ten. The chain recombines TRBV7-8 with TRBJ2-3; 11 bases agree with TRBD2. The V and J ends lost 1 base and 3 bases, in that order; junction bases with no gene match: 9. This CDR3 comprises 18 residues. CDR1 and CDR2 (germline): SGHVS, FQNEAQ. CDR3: CASSLELLIAGGTDTQYF. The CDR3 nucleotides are TGTGCCAGCAGCTTAGAGCTTCTTATAGCGGGAGGGACAGATACGCAGTATTTT.

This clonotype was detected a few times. CDR3 amino acids: CASSPGQEWYNSPLHF. Here the CDR3 DNA reads TGTGCCAGCAGCCCCGGACAGGAGTGGTATAATTCACCCCTCCACTTT. This chain links TRBV7-8 with TRBJ1-6; 7 bases map to TRBD1. This CDR3 has 16 residues. CDR1 and CDR2 from the germline V gene are SGHVS and FQNEAQ. With 5 bases clipped from V and 4 bases from J, the junction kept 8 bases outside the gene matches.

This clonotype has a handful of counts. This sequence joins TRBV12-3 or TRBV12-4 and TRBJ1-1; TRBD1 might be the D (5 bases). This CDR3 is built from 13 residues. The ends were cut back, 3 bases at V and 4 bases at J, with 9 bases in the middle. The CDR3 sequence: CASSFGGATEAFF. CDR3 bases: TGTGCCAGCAGTTTTGGGGGTGCCACTGAAGCTTTCTTT.

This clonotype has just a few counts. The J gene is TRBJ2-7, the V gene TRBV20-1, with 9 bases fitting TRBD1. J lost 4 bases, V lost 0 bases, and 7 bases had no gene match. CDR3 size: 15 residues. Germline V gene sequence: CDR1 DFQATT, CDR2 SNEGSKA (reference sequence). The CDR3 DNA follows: TGCAGTGCTAGAGATTCGGGGACAGGGAAGTACGAGCAGTACTTC. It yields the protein CSARDSGTGKYEQYF.

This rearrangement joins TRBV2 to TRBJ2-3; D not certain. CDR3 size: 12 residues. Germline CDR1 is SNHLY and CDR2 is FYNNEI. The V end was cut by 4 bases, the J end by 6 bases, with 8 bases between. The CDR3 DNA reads TGTGCCAGCAGTGGGGTTCGGGATACGCAGTATTTT. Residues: CASSGVRDTQYF.

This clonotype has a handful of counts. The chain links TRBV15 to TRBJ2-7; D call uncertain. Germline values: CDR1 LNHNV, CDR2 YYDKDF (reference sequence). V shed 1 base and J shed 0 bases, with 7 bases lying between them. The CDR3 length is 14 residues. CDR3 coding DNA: TGTGCCACCAGCAGAGGCCTGGGCTCCTACGAGCAGTACTTC. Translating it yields CATSRGLGSYEQYF.

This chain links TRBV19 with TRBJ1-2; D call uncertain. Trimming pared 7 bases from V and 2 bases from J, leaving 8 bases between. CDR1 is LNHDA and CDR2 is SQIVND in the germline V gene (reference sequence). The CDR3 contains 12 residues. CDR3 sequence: CASNTLNYGYTF. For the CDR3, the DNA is TGTGCCAGTAATACTTTAAACTATGGCTACACCTTC.

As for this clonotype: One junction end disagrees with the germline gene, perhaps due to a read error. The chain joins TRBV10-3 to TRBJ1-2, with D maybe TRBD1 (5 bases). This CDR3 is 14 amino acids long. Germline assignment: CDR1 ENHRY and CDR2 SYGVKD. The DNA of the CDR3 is TGTGCCATCAGTGCAGAACAGGAAAGCTATGGCTACATCTTC. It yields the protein CAISAEQESYGYIF.

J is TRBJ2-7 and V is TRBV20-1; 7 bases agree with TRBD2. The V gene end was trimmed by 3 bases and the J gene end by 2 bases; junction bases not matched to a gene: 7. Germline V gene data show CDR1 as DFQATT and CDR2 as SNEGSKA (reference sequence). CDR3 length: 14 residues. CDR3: CSASGYGTTYEQYF. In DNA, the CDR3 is TGCAGTGCTAGCGGTTACGGGACTACCTACGAGCAGTACTTC.

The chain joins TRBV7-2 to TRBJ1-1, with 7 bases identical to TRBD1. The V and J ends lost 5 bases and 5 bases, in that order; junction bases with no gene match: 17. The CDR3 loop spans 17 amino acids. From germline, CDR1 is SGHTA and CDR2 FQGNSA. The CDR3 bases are TGTGCCAGCAGCGCCACACCCGACAGGGATTGGAAAACTGAAGCTTTCTTT. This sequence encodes CASSATPDRDWKTEAFF.

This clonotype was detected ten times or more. The CDR3 is CASRGSRTGVNEKLFF. CDR3 nucleotides: TGTGCCAGCAGGGGATCCAGGACAGGGGTGAATGAAAAACTGTTTTTT. The chain recombines TRBV2 with TRBJ1-4, with 9 bases identical to TRBD1. The CDR3 loop spans 16 amino acids. Trimming took 6 bases from V and 5 from J; bases not matched to a gene: 10. Germline V gene lookup returns CDR1 SNHLY and CDR2 FYNNEI.